The 12 T cell receptor beta chains reported below all come from one sample, sequenced in a study of shared clonotypes between healthy human individuals. Sequenced by immunoSEQ multiplex PCR; TCRdb stores in-frame clones only, minus some. The repertoire consists of about 110,000 clones, with around 68% occurring once and the leading ten covering about 25%. Sequenced sample: memory CD8+ T cells sorted from blood. Specified subset: CD45RO+ cells pooled with CCR7-negative TemRA cells. The receptors derive from a woman aged 25 to 39 in good health.

The genes are TRBV6-6 and TRBJ2-5; perhaps D is TRBD1 or TRBD2 (5 bases each). The CDR3 consists of 15 residues. The germline CDR1 and CDR2 sequences are MNHNY and SVGAGI (reference sequence). V was shortened by 2 bases and J by 2 bases, with 12 bases between the two germline ends. Here the CDR3 reads CASSYIGTTQETQYF. The CDR3, as DNA: TGTGCCAGCAGTTACATCGGGACCACTCAAGAGACCCAGTACTTC.

The CDR3 nucleotides are TGTGCCACCAGCAGAGATTGGCTCAGTGGGAGGACCTACGAGCAGTACTTC. Protein: CATSRDWLSGRTYEQYF. V gene TRBV15 combines with J gene TRBJ2-7; D is possibly TRBD2 (6 bases). The CDR3 extends over 17 amino acids. V was shortened by 0 bases and J by 2 bases, with 17 bases between the two germline ends. CDR1 and CDR2 from the germline V gene are LNHNV and YYDKDF (reference sequence).

This clone came up many times. The chain links TRBV15 to TRBJ2-5; D may be TRBD1 (6 bases). The germline V and J ends were trimmed by 1 base and 5 bases, with 11 bases remaining between them. Germline V CDR1 and CDR2: LNHNV, YYDKDF (reference sequence). The CDR3 is 14 amino acids. This chain's CDR3 is CATSRGSGEETQYF. The CDR3 DNA follows: TGTGCCACCAGCAGAGGGTCAGGGGAGGAGACCCAGTACTTC. Based on the CDR3 plus reference TRBV15 and TRBJ2-5, the full variable domain is DAMVIQNPRYQVTQFGKPVTLSCSQTLNHNVMYWYQQKSSQAPKLLFHYYDKDFNNEADTPDNFQSRRPNTSFCFLDIRSPGLGDTAMYLCATSRGSGEETQYFGPGTRLLVL.

The rearrangement links TRBV28 to TRBJ2-7, with 7 bases identical to TRBD1. The length of the CDR3 is 15 residues. V gave up 5 bases and J gave up 3 bases; unmatched junction bases: 10. The V gene's germline CDR1 is MDHEN and CDR2 SYDVKM. In DNA, the CDR3 is TGTGCCAGCAGTCAGCGGCGGACAGGACTCTACGAGCAGTACTTC. It yields the protein CASSQRRTGLYEQYF. The whole variable domain, remainder taken from reference TRBV28 and TRBJ2-7, is DVKVTQSSRYLVKRTGEKVFLECVQDMDHENMFWYRQDPGLGLRLIYFSYDVKMKEKGDIPEGYSVSREKKERFSLILESASTNQTSMYLCASSQRRTGLYEQYFGPGTRLTVT.

The chain has TRBV6-4 and TRBJ1-5; 7 bases fit TRBD1. Per the germline V gene, CDR1 is MRHNA and CDR2 is SNTAGT. J lost 14 bases, V lost 6 bases, and 4 bases had no gene match. The CDR3 runs 10 residues. This CDR3 reads CASSGGQKHF. The CDR3 nucleotides are TGTGCCAGCAGCGGGGGACAGAAGCATTTT.

The CDR3 region has the DNA TGTGCCAGCAGGCAGGCGGCCTACAATGAGCAGTTCTTC. Translated: CASRQAAYNEQFF. The chain links TRBV6-5 to TRBJ2-1; D gene unclear. Germline CDR1 MNHEY, CDR2 SVGAGI. The CDR3 totals 13 residues. The V and J ends lost 6 bases and 2 bases respectively, with 8 bases between them.

This chain links TRBV28 with TRBJ1-6, with D possibly TRBD1 on 5 matching bases. The CDR3 runs to 15 residues. CDR1 is MDHEN and CDR2 is SYDVKM in the germline V gene. Deletions cut 6 bases from V and 1 base from J, with 10 bases between. The CDR3 nucleotides are TGTGCCAGCAGCTATGGGGCTTCCTATAATTCACCCCTCCACTTT. Translated: CASSYGASYNSPLHF.

This chain uses TRBV18 with TRBJ2-1; 10 bases align to TRBD2. The CDR3 spans 18 residues. Losses at the gene ends were 3 bases for V and 3 bases for J; bases not matched to a gene: 11. The germline CDR1 and CDR2 sequences are KGHSH and LQKENI. CDR3: CASSPGFRLAGVYNEQFF. The CDR3 bases are TGTGCCAGCTCACCTGGCTTTAGGCTAGCGGGAGTCTACAATGAGCAGTTCTTC.

Points on this clone: Distinct nucleotide sequences in the sample also encode this CDR3. V gene TRBV15 combines with J gene TRBJ2-2; 8 bases map to TRBD1. Germline V CDR1 and CDR2: LNHNV, YYDKDF (reference sequence). This CDR3 contains 15 residues. The ends lost 5 bases at V and 4 bases at J; junction bases unmatched: 6. The CDR3 region has the DNA TGTGCCACCAGCGTGGACAGGGCGGGCACCGGGGAGCTGTTTTTT. Translated: CATSVDRAGTGELFF.

The V call is TRBV10-3, the J call TRBJ1-1; D not certain. V shed 0 bases and J shed 8 bases, with 10 bases lying between them. CDR1 and CDR2 from the germline V gene are ENHRY and SYGVKD. The CDR3 is 13 residues long. Written as DNA, the CDR3 is TGTGCCATCAGTGAGTCAAGGCCCGGGGAAGCTTTCTTT. It yields the protein CAISESRPGEAFF.

The chain joins TRBV5-5 to TRBJ2-1, with 7 bases identical to TRBD2. V lost 7 bases and J lost 8; bases outside the gene matches: 18. This CDR3 contains 16 residues. CDR1 SGHKS and CDR2 YYEKEE come from the germline V gene (reference sequence). This CDR3 is CASETGILAERDEQFF. DNA of the CDR3: TGTGCCAGCGAAACGGGTATCCTAGCGGAAAGGGATGAGCAGTTCTTC.

The chain recombines TRBV28 with TRBJ1-2; D may be TRBD1 (5 bases). This CDR3 has 16 residues. The germline V gene has CDR1 MDHEN and CDR2 SYDVKM. V shed 5 bases and J shed 4 bases, with 20 bases lying between them. The CDR3 coding sequence is TGTGCCAGCAGTCCGACGACTCAATCGGGGCTCTATGGCTACACCTTC. Encoded protein: CASSPTTQSGLYGYTF.